A selection of T cell receptor beta chains follows, all from one sample in a study of CD4 T cells in relation to SARS-CoV-2 and coronaviruses. Assay: immunoSEQ multiplex PCR; the TCRdb copy retains only in-frame clones and omits some. The table shows some 30,000 clones, with roughly 76% occurring only once. Their antigens are not known. Sequencing used memory CD4+ T cells from PBMCs, cultured in vitro. All receptors come from an adult with COVID-19. Both conserved end residues are trimmed from each CDR3. Only part of the rows carry a size: once, few, many, or a class if the clone is expanded.

clone size	V gene	CDR3 protein
-	TRBV13	ASSSWGSGANVLT
-	TRBV19	ASSIDSGETQY
-	TRBV2	ASRKDSKPYEQY
-	TRBV19	ASSGGFDQPQH
-	TRBV7-2	ASSYRTGSTDTQY
-	TRBV18	ASSPVTQETQY
-	TRBV5-5	ASSPGLAGSIFEQY
-	TRBV27	ASKRGANTGELF
few	TRBV2	ASSAGESGYT
-	TRBV20-1	SGGSNTEAF
-	TRBV4-1	ASSQTLPRDSLTDTQY
few	TRBV28	ASSLPGTGAYEQY
-	TRBV7-9	ASSLRGEKLF
-	TRBV6-1	ASSELAGADTQY
-	TRBV29-1	SVEEGAVETQY
-	TRBV28	ASSPTGSYNEQF
few	TRBV7-8	ASSLRDKGSYEQY
-	TRBV5-1	ASSLVAGENTGELF
few	TRBV7-3	ASSSDSGADTQY
-	TRBV7-9	ASSPLRGAYNEQF
-	TRBV27	ASRMGVSNQPQH
-	TRBV5-1	ASSLFQGRFGEAF
-	TRBV7-8	ASSLARLVFADTQY